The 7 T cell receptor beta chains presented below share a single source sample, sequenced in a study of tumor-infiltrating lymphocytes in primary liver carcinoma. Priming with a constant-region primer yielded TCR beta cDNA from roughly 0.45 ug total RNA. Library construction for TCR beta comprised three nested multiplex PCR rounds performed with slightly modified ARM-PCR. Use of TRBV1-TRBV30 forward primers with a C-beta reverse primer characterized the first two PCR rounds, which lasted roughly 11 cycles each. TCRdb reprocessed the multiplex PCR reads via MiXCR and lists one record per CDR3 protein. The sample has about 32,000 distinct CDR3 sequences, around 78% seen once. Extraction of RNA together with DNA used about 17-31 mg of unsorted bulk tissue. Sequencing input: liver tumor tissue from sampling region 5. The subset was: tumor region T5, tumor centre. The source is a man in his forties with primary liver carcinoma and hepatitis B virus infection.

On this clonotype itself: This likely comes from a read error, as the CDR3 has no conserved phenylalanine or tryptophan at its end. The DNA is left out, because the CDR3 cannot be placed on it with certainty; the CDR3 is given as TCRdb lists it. This CDR3 is CASSLSTGFWHYS. J is TRBJ2-7 and V is TRBV5-6; no check of the table's D call, TRBD1, against the DNA was made. The CDR3 sequence runs 13 residues, both termini included. Germline CDR1 SGHDT, CDR2 YYEEEE.

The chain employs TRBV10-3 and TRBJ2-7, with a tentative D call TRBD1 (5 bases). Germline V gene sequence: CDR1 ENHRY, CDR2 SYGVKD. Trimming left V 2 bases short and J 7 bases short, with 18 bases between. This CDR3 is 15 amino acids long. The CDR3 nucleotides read TGTGCCATCAGTGAGGCCTGTACAGGAGAGTATGAGCAGTACTTC. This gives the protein CAISEACTGEYEQYF.

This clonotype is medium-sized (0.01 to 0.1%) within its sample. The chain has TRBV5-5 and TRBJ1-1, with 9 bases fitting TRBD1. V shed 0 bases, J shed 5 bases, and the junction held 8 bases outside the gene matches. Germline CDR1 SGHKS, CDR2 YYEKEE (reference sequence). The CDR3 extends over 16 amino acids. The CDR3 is CASSLAAGTGRTEAFF. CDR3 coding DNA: TGTGCCAGCAGCTTGGCCGCGGGGACAGGGAGGACTGAAGCTTTCTTT.

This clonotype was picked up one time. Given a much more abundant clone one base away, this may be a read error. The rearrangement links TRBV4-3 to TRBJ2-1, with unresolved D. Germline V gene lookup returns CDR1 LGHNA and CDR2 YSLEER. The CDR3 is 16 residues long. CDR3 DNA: TGCCCCAGCAGCCAAGATAGAGTAGACACCTACAATGAGCAGTTCTTC. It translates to CPSSQDRVDTYNEQFF.

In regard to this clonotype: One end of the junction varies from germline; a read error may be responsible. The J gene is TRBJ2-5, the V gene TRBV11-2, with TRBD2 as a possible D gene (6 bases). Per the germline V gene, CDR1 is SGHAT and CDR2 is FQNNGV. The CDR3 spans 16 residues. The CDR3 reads CVGSQTPGGGKETQYF. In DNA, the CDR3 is TGTGTCGGCAGCCAAACACCTGGCGGAGGGAAAGAGACTCAGTACTTC.

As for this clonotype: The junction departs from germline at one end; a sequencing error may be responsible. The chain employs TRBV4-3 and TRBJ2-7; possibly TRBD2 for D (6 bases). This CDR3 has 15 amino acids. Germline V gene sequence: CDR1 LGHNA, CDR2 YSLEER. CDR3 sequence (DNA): TGCGCCAGCAGACAAGATCGGGAGATTCCCTACGAGCAATACTTC. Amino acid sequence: CASRQDREIPYEQYF.

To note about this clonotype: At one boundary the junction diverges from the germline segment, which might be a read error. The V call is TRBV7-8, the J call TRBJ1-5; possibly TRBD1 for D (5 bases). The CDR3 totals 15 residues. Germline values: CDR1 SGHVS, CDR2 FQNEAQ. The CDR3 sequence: CASSLEGDGNQPHHF. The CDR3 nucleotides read TGTGCCAGCAGCTTAGAAGGGGACGGGAATCAGCCCCACCATTTT.